These 26 T cell receptor beta chains originate from one sample sequenced in a study of blood T cells in healthy people across ages. PCR was performed a second time for about 6 to 12 cycles using a sample-barcoded 5' primer and a J-beta primer mix. TCRdb fed the 5' RACE reads into MiXCR, producing one record per CDR3 protein. Seen here are about 730,000 distinct CDR3 sequences, about 40% observed once, and the top ten hold 20% to 25%. The sequencing sample was made of blood. The source of these receptors is a woman aged 55-70 years in good health.

Worth noting for this clonotype: The junction departs from germline at one end; a sequencing error may be responsible. The chain recombines TRBV6-4 with TRBJ2-6; 9 bases fit TRBD1. This CDR3 has 18 residues. CDR1 is MRHNA and CDR2 is SNTAGT in the germline V gene. The CDR3: CASRQHPRTGAGATVLTF. The CDR3 DNA reads as TGTGCCAGCAGACAACATCCCCGGACAGGGGCTGGGGCCACCGTCCTGACTTTC.

Points on this clonotype: A much bigger clone sits one base away, suggesting this may be a read error. CDR3 region: CASSSEPGRPEAFF. The CDR3 DNA reads as TGTGCCAGCAGCTCAGAGCCAGGGCGGCCTGAAGCTTTCTTT. The chain links TRBV12-3 or TRBV12-4 to TRBJ1-1, with D tentatively TRBD1 (5 bases). V was trimmed by 6 bases and J by 6 bases, leaving 17 bases between them. The CDR3 runs to 14 residues.

This sequence joins TRBV29-1 and TRBJ2-5, with D possibly matching TRBD2 (5 bases). The J call could be wrong; TRBJ2-7 is a better fit for the DNA end. Germline V gives CDR1 SQVTM, CDR2 ANQGSEA. The CDR3 consists of 10 residues. The chain's CDR3 is CSVSGAEQYF. The CDR3 coding sequence is TGCAGCGTTAGCGGCGCCGAGCAGTACTTC.

This clonotype showed up just once. This chain uses TRBV29-1 with TRBJ2-1, with a possible D match to TRBD1 (6 bases). V lost 8 bases to trimming and J lost 10 bases, with 18 bases between them. Germline V gene lookup returns CDR1 SQVTM and CDR2 ANQGSEA. The CDR3 loop spans 12 amino acids. CDR3 sequence reads: CSLRTDHYEQFF. The CDR3 nucleotides are TGCAGCCTCAGGACAGATCATTACGAGCAGTTCTTC.

The sample holds a few counts of this clonotype. The genes are TRBV18 and TRBJ2-3; 10 positions match TRBD2. CDR1 is KGHSH, CDR2 LQKENI, per germline. V dropped 5 bases and J dropped 6; count of bases not matched to a gene: 14. The CDR3 contains 17 residues. CDR3 loop: CASSSRRASGGPDTQYF. CDR3 coding DNA: TGTGCCAGCTCATCGCGGAGGGCTAGCGGGGGACCGGATACGCAGTATTTT. The variable domain in full, with the rest retrieved from reference TRBV18 and TRBJ2-3, is NAGVMQNPRHLVRRRGQEARLRCSPMKGHSHVYWYRQLPEEGLKFMVYLQKENIIDESGMPKERFSAEFPKEGPSILRIQQVVRGDSAAYFCASSSRRASGGPDTQYFGPGTRLTVL.

This clonotype was seen at least ten times. The genes are TRBV4-3 and TRBJ1-2; D may be TRBD1 (6 bases). V gave up 0 bases and J gave up 2 bases, with 7 bases separating them. Germline-derived CDR1 and CDR2 are LGHNA and YSLEER. The CDR3 loop spans 14 amino acids. The CDR3 DNA reads as TGCGCCAGCAGCCAAGAGCAGGGGAACTATGGCTACACCTTC. Its protein product is CASSQEQGNYGYTF.

This rearrangement joins TRBV5-5 to TRBJ2-3; 11 positions match TRBD1. This CDR3 region has 14 residues. V lost 4 bases to trimming and J lost 6 bases; unmatched junction nucleotides: 4. Germline CDR1 SGHKS, CDR2 YYEKEE (reference sequence). The CDR3 here is CASSGGTGGDTQYF. CDR3 bases: TGTGCCAGCAGCGGGGGGACAGGGGGGGATACGCAGTATTTT.

The chain joins TRBV28 to TRBJ2-1, with 7 positions matching TRBD2. The CDR3 covers 15 residues. Germline V gives CDR1 MDHEN, CDR2 SYDVKM. J gave up 6 bases and V 8 bases, and 13 bases lay outside the gene matches. This CDR3 reads CASRLRRGGFNEQFF. The CDR3 coding sequence is TGTGCCAGCCGATTACGGCGGGGAGGGTTCAATGAGCAGTTCTTC.

This clonotype has just one count. The chain combines TRBV12-3 or TRBV12-4 with TRBJ1-2; unclear D gene. Trimming took off 5 bases at V and 4 bases at J, with 14 bases between the two ends. CDR3 length equals 14 residues. CDR3 region: CASSPAEGSYGYTF. The CDR3 region has the DNA TGTGCCAGCAGTCCCGCTGAGGGATCCTATGGCTACACCTTC.

There are a few counts of this clonotype. The V call is TRBV7-2, the J call TRBJ2-5, with D possibly matching TRBD2 (6 bases). The CDR3 is made up of 15 amino acids. V lost 4 bases to trimming and J lost 2 bases, with 14 bases between them. CDR1 and CDR2 (germline): SGHTA, FQGNSA. The CDR3 region is CASSSYIAAQETQYF. Here the CDR3 DNA reads TGTGCCAGCAGCTCATATATAGCGGCACAAGAGACCCAGTACTTC. Full variable domain (missing parts from reference TRBV7-2 and TRBJ2-5): GAGVSQSPSNKVTEKGKDVELRCDPISGHTALYWYRQSLGQGLEFLIYFQGNSAPDKSGLPSDRFSAERTGGSVSTLTIQRTQQEDSAVYLCASSSYIAAQETQYFGPGTRLLVL.

The V gene is TRBV7-3, the J gene TRBJ2-4; a weak D match, TRBD2 (6 bases). The last part of the DNA fits TRBJ2-5 better; the J call may be wrong. The germline V gene has CDR1 SGHTA and CDR2 FQGTGA. The CDR3 totals 14 residues. This CDR3 is CASRSGLKEETQYF. CDR3 nucleotide sequence: TGTGCCAGCAGAAGCGGACTAAAGGAAGAGACCCAGTACTTC.

The chain is built from TRBV20-1 and TRBJ1-4; 7 bases align to TRBD1. Germline V lookup: CDR1 DFQATT, CDR2 SNEGSKA (reference sequence). V was clipped by 6 bases and J by 4 bases; unmatched bases: 11. The CDR3 contains 15 residues. The CDR3 DNA reads TGCAGTGCCCAGGGGGGGGAAGGCTATAATGAAAAACTGTTTTTT. This sequence encodes CSAQGGEGYNEKLFF.

V gene TRBV21-1 combines with J gene TRBJ1-2; whether TRBD1, the table's D call, matches the DNA was not checked. TRBV21-1 is noted as a pseudogene. The CDR3 consists of 14 residues. The CDR3 DNA sequence: TGTGCCAGCAGCACCACAGGGCCGGTCTATGGCTACACCTTC. Translation: CASSTTGPVYGYTF.

V is TRBV20-1 and J is TRBJ2-7; D gene unclear. The CDR3 is 12 residues long. V lost 1 base and J lost 1, with 5 bases in between. Germline V lookup: CDR1 DFQATT, CDR2 SNEGSKA (reference sequence). The CDR3: CSARVGSYEQYF. As DNA, the CDR3 is TGCAGTGCTAGAGTAGGGTCCTACGAGCAGTACTTC.

The chain joins TRBV7-2 to TRBJ2-7; 7 bases are shared with TRBD2. J gave up 0 bases and V 1 base, and 6 bases lay outside the gene matches. Germline-derived CDR1 and CDR2 are SGHTA and FQGNSA. The CDR3 loop spans 16 amino acids. In DNA, the CDR3 is TGTGCCAGCAGCTTAGTCGGGGGAGGGACCTCCTACGAGCAGTACTTC. This gives the protein CASSLVGGGTSYEQYF.

The CDR3 loop reads CASSPESGGAFF. The CDR3 DNA reads TGTGCCAGCTCACCAGAGTCAGGGGGAGCTTTCTTT. The chain uses TRBV18 and TRBJ1-1; TRBD1 aligns across 7 bases. V was pared by 2 bases and J by 10 bases, with 4 bases of the junction left unmatched. There are 12 residues in the CDR3. Germline V gives CDR1 KGHSH, CDR2 LQKENI.

Ten or more counts support this clonotype. The chain employs TRBV11-2 and TRBJ2-1; 9 bases are a match to TRBD1. The trim removed 5 bases at V and 7 bases at J, leaving 9 bases unmatched. The length of the CDR3 is 15 residues. From germline, CDR1 is SGHAT and CDR2 FQNNGV. CDR3 residues: CASSPGTGQRNEQFF. In DNA form, the CDR3 reads TGTGCCAGCAGCCCAGGGACAGGGCAAAGGAATGAGCAGTTCTTC.

This clonotype was detected a few times. This chain joins TRBV5-1 and TRBJ2-5; D might be TRBD2 (5 bases). Trimming cost V 0 bases and J 2 bases, with 11 bases left between them. Germline CDR1 reads SGHRS; CDR2 reads YFSETQ. This CDR3 spans 15 amino acids. As DNA, the CDR3 is TGCGCCAGCAGCTTGGCCGGGCGGACTCAAGAGACCCAGTACTTC. This gives the protein CASSLAGRTQETQYF.

The CDR3 reads CASSSRDRGPDTQYF. CDR3 nucleotides: TGTGCCAGCAGCTCCCGGGACAGGGGCCCAGATACGCAGTATTTT. V is TRBV7-2 and J is TRBJ2-3, with 10 nucleotides matching TRBD1. The CDR3 sequence is 15 residues long. Per the germline V gene, CDR1 is SGHTA and CDR2 is FQGNSA. With 4 bases clipped from V and 4 bases from J, the junction kept 5 bases outside the gene matches.

The chain combines TRBV12-3 or TRBV12-4 with TRBJ2-7, with 7 bases identical to TRBD1. The V segment lost 2 bases and the J segment 6 bases; nucleotides outside the gene matches: 4. The length of the CDR3 is 13 residues. The CDR3 sequence is CASSLPTGREQYF. In DNA, the CDR3 is TGTGCCAGCAGTTTACCGACAGGGCGCGAGCAGTACTTC.

This clonotype was recorded once. The V call is TRBV24-1, the J call TRBJ2-7, with D possibly being TRBD2 (5 bases). In germline, CDR1 is KGHDR, CDR2 SFDVKD. CDR3 length: 14 amino acids. V was pared by 6 bases and J by 2 bases, with 13 bases between. The CDR3 reads CATSPDYKPYEQYF. Here the CDR3 DNA reads TGTGCCACCAGTCCAGACTACAAGCCCTACGAGCAGTACTTC.

The chain links TRBV20-1 to TRBJ2-4, with TRBD1 identical over 9 bases. The CDR3 is 14 residues long. Germline V lookup: CDR1 DFQATT, CDR2 SNEGSKA (reference sequence). Losses at the gene ends were 5 bases for V and 0 bases for J; bases not matched to a gene: 2. For the CDR3, the DNA is TGCAGTGCTGGGGACAGGGTAGCCAAAAACATTCAGTACTTC. This encodes CSAGDRVAKNIQYF.

The CDR3 DNA reads as TGTGCCAGCAGCTCTGCCGGGAGCGGCGAGCAGTACTTC. Amino acids: CASSSAGSGEQYF. The chain links TRBV7-2 to TRBJ2-5; D is perhaps TRBD2 (6 bases). The J call may not be correct, given that the DNA end is closer to TRBJ2-7. The CDR3 runs to 13 residues. Germline values: CDR1 SGHTA, CDR2 FQGNSA.

This clonotype was seen a few times. The rearrangement uses TRBV7-8 and TRBJ2-7; 9 bases line up with TRBD2. Germline V gives CDR1 SGHVS, CDR2 FQNEAQ. V shed 3 bases and J 0 bases; nucleotides not matched to a gene: 6. CDR3 length equals 16 residues. The CDR3 coding sequence is TGTGCCAGCAGCTTCTTCCTAGCGGGGAGCTCCTACGAGCAGTACTTC. Protein product: CASSFFLAGSSYEQYF.

The V gene is TRBV25-1, the J gene TRBJ2-3; 8 positions agree with TRBD2. Germline CDR1 reads MGHDK; CDR2 reads SYGVNS. The CDR3 length is 21 residues. V shed 5 bases, J shed 0 bases, and the junction held 22 bases outside the gene matches. The chain's CDR3 is CASSHSGTGGGRTYSTDTQYF. The CDR3 DNA sequence: TGTGCCAGCAGTCACTCTGGGACTGGCGGGGGGCGGACGTATAGCACAGATACGCAGTATTTT.

This clonotype has a handful of counts. The chain uses TRBV10-3 and TRBJ2-7, with D perhaps matching TRBD2 (6 bases). Trimming pared 4 bases from V and 1 base from J, leaving 11 bases between. This CDR3 is 14 amino acids long. Germline CDR1 reads ENHRY; CDR2 reads SYGVKD. The CDR3 loop is CAISVMEGSYEQYF. In nucleotides, the CDR3 is TGTGCCATCAGTGTGATGGAGGGTTCCTACGAGCAGTACTTC.